This TCR beta chain is from a study of blood T cells in healthy people across ages. Per the germline V gene, CDR1 is SGHAT and CDR2 is FQNNGV. The CDR3 totals 15 residues. V shed 5 bases and J 11 bases; nucleotides not matched to a gene: 16. Samples had at least 7 million PBMCs isolated from them. The authors ran a second PCR of 7 to 11 cycles using a sample-barcoded 5' primer and a J-beta primer mix. Each cDNA molecule was tagged by a template-switch adaptor with 12 random nucleotides. In TCRdb, the 5' RACE reads were re-called with MiXCR into one record per CDR3 protein. The data show under 1,100,000 distinct CDR3 sequences, less than 25% seen once. These data were also reused for a study on T cells of mothers and their children. That study adds: For each mother, over 8.5 million TCR beta CDR3 reads were obtained, and for each child, roughly 3.3 million.

The chain employs TRBV11-2 and TRBJ2-5, with 8 bases fitting TRBD2. The sequence came from a girl aged 2-9 years in good health. The specimen was blood. This chain's CDR3 is CASSVGSGTSGEQYF. CDR3 nucleotides: TGTGCCAGCAGCGTAGGATCCGGGACTAGTGGAGAGCAGTACTTC.